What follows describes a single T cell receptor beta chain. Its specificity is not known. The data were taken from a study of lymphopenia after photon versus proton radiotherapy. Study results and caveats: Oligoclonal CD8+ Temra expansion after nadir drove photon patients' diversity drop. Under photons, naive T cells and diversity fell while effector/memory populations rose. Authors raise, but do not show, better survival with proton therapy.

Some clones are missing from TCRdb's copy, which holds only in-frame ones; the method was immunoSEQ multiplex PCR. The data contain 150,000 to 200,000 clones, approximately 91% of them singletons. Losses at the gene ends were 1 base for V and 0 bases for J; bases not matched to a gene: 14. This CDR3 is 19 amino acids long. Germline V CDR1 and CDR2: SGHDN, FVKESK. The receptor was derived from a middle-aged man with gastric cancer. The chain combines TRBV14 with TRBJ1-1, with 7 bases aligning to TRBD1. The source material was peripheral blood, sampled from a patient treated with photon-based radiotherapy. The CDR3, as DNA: TGTGCCAGCAGCCAAGTAGGGTACAGGGGCCGGACTATGAACACTGAAGCTTTCTTT. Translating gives CASSQVGYRGRTMNTEAFF.